The 28 T cell receptor beta chains reported below all come from one sample, sequenced in a study of cytomegalovirus exposure and HLA in healthy donors. The PCR had 60 Vbeta and 13 Jbeta primers. Produced via immunoSEQ multiplex PCR; TCRdb's table is partial and in-frame only. The sample lists about 120,000 clones, under 90% occurring once. Sequencing input: PBMCs. Every receptor here comes from a woman between 25 and 40 years old in good health and CMV-seronegative.

On this clone: Sequence at one end of the junction differs from germline and may be a read error. The gene calls are TRBV7-9 and TRBJ2-7; TRBD2 is a possible D gene (7 bases). The CDR3 is made up of 16 amino acids. From germline, CDR1 is SEHNR and CDR2 FQNEAQ (reference sequence). The CDR3 sequence: CSSSQRGGPKVNEQYF. CDR3 coding DNA: TGTTCCAGCAGCCAAAGGGGGGGTCCGAAGGTAAACGAGCAGTACTTC.

The chain employs TRBV28 and TRBJ2-3, with 15 bases that match TRBD2. J was trimmed by 2 bases and V by 4 bases; bases with no gene match: 7. This CDR3 has 18 amino acids. Germline V CDR1 and CDR2: MDHEN, SYDVKM. The DNA of the CDR3 is TGTGCCAGCAGTTCCGGACTAGCGGGGGGGGAATACACAGATACGCAGTATTTT. Its translation is CASSSGLAGGEYTDTQYF.

The genes are TRBV27 and TRBJ1-1, with D perhaps TRBD1 (6 bases). CDR3 length: 14 residues. V shed 7 bases and J shed 6 bases, with 18 bases lying between them. Germline CDR1 reads MNHEY; CDR2 reads SMNVEV (reference sequence). In DNA form, the CDR3 reads TGTGCCAGCACTCAAAACGGGGGGGGCGCTGAAGCTTTCTTT. Translation: CASTQNGGGAEAFF.

The chain recombines TRBV19 with TRBJ2-7, with 7 positions matching TRBD1. V was clipped by 3 bases and J by 2 bases; unmatched bases: 7. CDR3 length: 15 residues. CDR1 is LNHDA and CDR2 is SQIVND in the germline V gene (reference sequence). DNA for the CDR3: TGTGCCAGTAGTATTAGCCGACAGGGACCCTACGAGCAGTACTTC. This gives the protein CASSISRQGPYEQYF.

This clone was counted only a few times. The chain links TRBV7-9 to TRBJ2-5, with 7 bases lining up with TRBD1. In germline, CDR1 is SEHNR, CDR2 FQNEAQ (reference sequence). V was clipped by 5 bases and J by 5 bases; unmatched bases: 8. The CDR3 totals 14 residues. The CDR3, as DNA: TGTGCCAGCAGCAGACGGACAGGACGGGAGACCCAGTACTTC. As protein: CASSRRTGRETQYF.

The chain has TRBV5-4 and TRBJ2-7; D might be TRBD1 (5 bases). This CDR3 has 14 amino acids. CDR1 and CDR2 from the germline V gene are SGHNT and YYREEE (reference sequence). The V and J ends lost 1 base and 3 bases respectively, with 11 bases between them. The CDR3 DNA is TGTGCCAGCAGCTTGCAGGGAACATTCTACGAGCAGTACTTC. This gives the protein CASSLQGTFYEQYF.

V is TRBV10-2 and J is TRBJ1-1; TRBD1 is a possible D gene (6 bases). Germline loops: CDR1 WSHSY, CDR2 SAAADI. Trimming removed 3 bases from V and 6 bases from J, with 14 bases in between. The CDR3 length is 14 residues. This chain's CDR3 is CASSEVEQGAEAFF. CDR3 nucleotide sequence: TGCGCCAGCAGTGAAGTTGAACAGGGTGCTGAAGCTTTCTTT.

The rearrangement links TRBV28 to TRBJ2-5; D unresolved. The V and J ends lost 7 bases and 2 bases respectively, with 8 bases between them. CDR1 is MDHEN and CDR2 is SYDVKM in the germline V gene. The CDR3 is 12 residues long. CDR3 sequence reads: CASTSGQETQYF. The CDR3 DNA reads as TGTGCCAGCACATCCGGGCAAGAGACCCAGTACTTC.

The V gene is TRBV28, the J gene TRBJ1-5; 9 nucleotides line up with TRBD1. The CDR3 runs 15 residues. The V segment lost 6 bases and the J segment 4 bases; nucleotides outside the gene matches: 7. Germline V CDR1 and CDR2: MDHEN, SYDVKM. The CDR3 protein is CASRAGTGRNQPQHF. DNA for the CDR3: TGTGCCAGCAGGGCGGGGACAGGGAGAAATCAGCCCCAGCATTTT. Drawing the rest from reference TRBV28 and TRBJ1-5, the complete variable domain is DVKVTQSSRYLVKRTGEKVFLECVQDMDHENMFWYRQDPGLGLRLIYFSYDVKMKEKGDIPEGYSVSREKKERFSLILESASTNQTSMYLCASRAGTGRNQPQHFGDGTRLSIL.

V gene TRBV7-2 combines with J gene TRBJ2-7; 7 bases are a match to TRBD2. Trimming removed 2 bases from V and 4 bases from J; junction bases left unmatched: 8. Germline V gene data show CDR1 as SGHTA and CDR2 as FQGNSA. CDR3 length: 15 amino acids. The chain's CDR3 is CASSLRAGDSYEQYF. The CDR3 nucleotides read TGTGCCAGCAGCTTACGCGCGGGAGACTCATACGAGCAGTACTTC.

The chain is built from TRBV28 and TRBJ2-5; D remains unclear. Near its end, the DNA agrees better with TRBJ2-7, so the J call may be wrong. The CDR3 has 13 residues. Germline loops: CDR1 MDHEN, CDR2 SYDVKM. The CDR3 here is CASSLFNSYEQYF. CDR3 sequence (DNA): TGTGCCAGCAGTTTATTTAACTCCTACGAGCAGTACTTC.

The chain uses TRBV7-3 and TRBJ1-1; 7 positions agree with TRBD1. V lost 3 bases and J lost 3; bases outside the gene matches: 1. The germline gives CDR1 SGHTA, CDR2 FQGTGA. The CDR3 is 13 amino acids. CDR3 bases: TGTGCCAGCAGCTTTGGACAGGACACTGAAGCTTTCTTT. Translation gives CASSFGQDTEAFF.

V is TRBV6-1 and J is TRBJ2-1; D may be TRBD2 (6 bases). The CDR3 is 19 residues long. Germline V lookup: CDR1 MNHNS, CDR2 SASEGT. V was pared by 1 base and J by 5 bases, with 24 bases between. This chain's CDR3 is CASSEDGRGAAQRDNEQFF. The CDR3 bases are TGTGCCAGCAGTGAAGATGGTAGAGGAGCGGCACAGCGGGACAATGAGCAGTTCTTC.

V gene TRBV7-8 combines with J gene TRBJ2-5, with 8 bases lining up with TRBD2. Germline CDR1 reads SGHVS; CDR2 reads FQNEAQ. Losses at the gene ends were 1 base for V and 5 bases for J; bases not matched to a gene: 6. This CDR3 contains 15 residues. CDR3 sequence reads: CASSLGTSNTETQYF. The CDR3 nucleotides are TGTGCCAGCAGCTTAGGGACTAGCAATACGGAGACCCAGTACTTC.

This sequence joins TRBV5-4 and TRBJ2-3, with 9 bases matching TRBD1. The germline gives CDR1 SGHNT, CDR2 YYREEE (reference sequence). The trim removed 7 bases at V and 7 bases at J, leaving 7 bases unmatched. The CDR3 spans 13 residues. CDR3: CASHRDRENTQYF. The CDR3 nucleotides are TGTGCCAGCCACCGGGACAGGGAAAATACGCAGTATTTT.

This chain links TRBV11-2 with TRBJ2-7; a possible D gene is TRBD1 (5 bases). With 1 base removed from V and 3 bases from J, the gap between germline ends came to 13 bases. Germline V CDR1 and CDR2: SGHAT, FQNNGV. The CDR3 is made up of 15 amino acids. CDR3 bases: TGTGCCAGCAGCTTAGGGCCAGGGAATTTCTACGAGCAGTACTTC. Amino acid sequence: CASSLGPGNFYEQYF.

This clone is a singleton in its sample. This chain links TRBV28 with TRBJ1-4, with a tentative D call TRBD1 (6 bases). Germline assignment: CDR1 MDHEN and CDR2 SYDVKM. The CDR3 runs to 16 residues. The V end lost 3 bases, the J end lost 5 bases, and 16 bases lay between the germline ends. CDR3 nucleotide sequence: TGTGCCAGCAGTTTCGAAACACAGGGTGAGAATGAAAAACTGTTTTTT. This codes for CASSFETQGENEKLFF.

The V and J genes are TRBV5-1 and TRBJ2-5; D unresolved. The J call may be incorrect, as the DNA end agrees better with TRBJ2-7. The CDR3 sequence is 11 residues long. Germline loops: CDR1 SGHRS, CDR2 YFSETQ. The CDR3 sequence is CASSPGHEQYF. In DNA form, the CDR3 reads TGCGCCAGCAGCCCTGGGCACGAGCAGTACTTC.

The V and J genes are TRBV19 and TRBJ2-5; D gene unclear. V was shortened by 5 bases and J by 5 bases, with 9 bases between the two germline ends. This CDR3 comprises 12 residues. Germline values: CDR1 LNHDA, CDR2 SQIVND (reference sequence). The CDR3 nucleotides read TGTGCCAGTAGTTCACAGTTCGAGACCCAGTACTTC. Its protein product is CASSSQFETQYF.

V and J are TRBV27 and TRBJ2-5; D might be TRBD2 (5 bases). This CDR3 has 19 amino acids. Germline loops: CDR1 MNHEY, CDR2 SMNVEV (reference sequence). Between the trimmed V and J ends, which lost 0 bases and 3 bases, there was a span of 23 bases. CDR3 DNA sequence: TGTGCCAGCAGTTTATCTAGGTCTCGATTTGACGGGAAAAAAGAGACCCAGTACTTC. It is translated as CASSLSRSRFDGKKETQYF.

The chain carries TRBV27 and TRBJ2-2, with a weak D call TRBD2 (6 bases). Germline V gene sequence: CDR1 MNHEY, CDR2 SMNVEV (reference sequence). The ends were cut back, 2 bases at V and 3 bases at J, with 13 bases in the middle. The CDR3 runs 16 residues. The CDR3 coding sequence is TGTGCCAGCAGTTTAGACGGGAGCCCTTACACCGGGGAGCTGTTTTTT. The encoded protein is CASSLDGSPYTGELFF.

As regards this clone: Relative to the germline gene, one junction end is altered; a read error may explain this. The rearrangement uses TRBV7-9 and TRBJ2-7; 9 bases match TRBD1. Germline loops: CDR1 SEHNR, CDR2 FQNEAQ (reference sequence). The CDR3 has 15 residues. CDR3 nucleotide sequence: TGTTCCAGCAGCATCCAACAGGGGGCGGCGGATAAGCAGTACTTC. Translation gives CSSSIQQGAADKQYF. Full variable domain (rest looked up from reference TRBV7-9 and TRBJ2-7): DTGVSQNPRHKITKRGQNVTFRCDPISEHNRLYWYRQTLGQGPEFLTYFQNEAQLEKSRLLSDRFSAERPKGSFSTLEIQRTEQGDSAMYLCSSSIQQGAADKQYFGPGTRLTVT.

The chain carries TRBV19 and TRBJ2-7; 8 nucleotides agree with TRBD2. J was trimmed by 6 bases and V by 1 base; bases with no gene match: 8. The CDR3 consists of 15 residues. Germline CDR1 is LNHDA and CDR2 is SQIVND (reference sequence). CDR3 region: CASSIGFGLAAEQYF. In nucleotides, the CDR3 is TGTGCCAGTAGTATAGGATTCGGACTAGCAGCCGAGCAGTACTTC.

The chain links TRBV5-4 to TRBJ2-3; D is possibly TRBD2 (5 bases). This CDR3 is built from 13 residues. V was pared by 2 bases and J by 3 bases, with 7 bases between. Germline assignment: CDR1 SGHNT and CDR2 YYREEE (reference sequence). In DNA form, the CDR3 reads TGTGCCAGCAGCTTAACGGGGACAGATACGCAGTATTTT. This codes for CASSLTGTDTQYF.

The rearrangement uses TRBV6-5 and TRBJ2-1; possible D gene TRBD2, 5 bases. There are 16 residues in the CDR3. Trimming stripped 0 bases from V and 2 bases from J, with 11 bases between. Germline values: CDR1 MNHEY, CDR2 SVGAGI. The CDR3 DNA is TGTGCCAGCAGTTACTCTCTAGCCGGTGCCTACAATGAGCAGTTCTTC. It translates to CASSYSLAGAYNEQFF.

The chain is built from TRBV2 and TRBJ1-5; 7 nucleotides line up with TRBD1. The junction had 6 bases not matched to a gene; V was cut back by 5 bases and J by 8 bases. Per germline, CDR1 SNHLY and CDR2 FYNNEI. The CDR3 totals 13 residues. This CDR3 is CASSRGGGKPQHF. The CDR3 DNA follows: TGTGCCAGCAGTAGAGGGGGCGGGAAGCCCCAGCATTTT.

V usage is TRBV5-1 and J usage is TRBJ2-1; TRBD1 aligns across 7 bases. The CDR3 covers 19 residues. CDR1 and CDR2 (germline): SGHRS, YFSETQ. V lost 0 bases to trimming and J lost 10 bases; unmatched junction nucleotides: 22. The CDR3 DNA reads as TGCGCCAGCAGCTTGGCCGTTATGGCAGGGGGATCGGGATCCAACGAGCAGTTCTTC. It specifies CASSLAVMAGGSGSNEQFF.

This clone was seen a handful of times. This sequence joins TRBV18 and TRBJ2-6; D call uncertain. The CDR3 spans 17 residues. Germline assignment: CDR1 KGHSH and CDR2 LQKENI. The V and J ends lost 1 base and 0 bases respectively, with 10 bases between them. This CDR3 reads CASSPRADTSGANVLTF. The CDR3 DNA follows: TGTGCCAGCTCACCACGGGCCGACACCTCTGGGGCCAACGTCCTGACTTTC.